Detailed here is one TCR beta chain. Its antigen is not known. The data were obtained in a study of response to subunit inactivated influenza vaccine. Findings of the study overall: The authors suggested that few new T cells are recruited per seasonal influenza vaccination.

MiXCR was run by TCRdb on the RT-PCR reads, yielding one entry per CDR3 protein. The sample includes about 700,000 distinct CDR3 sequences, 11% to 15% of them seen just once. The V gene's germline CDR1 is SGHRS and CDR2 YFSETQ. This CDR3 contains 15 residues. V was clipped by 3 bases and J by 3 bases, with 14 bases between them. The material was PBMCs from blood, obtained approximately 15 days before vaccination. The chain combines TRBV5-1 with TRBJ2-3, with D possibly being TRBD2 (6 bases). The TCR was taken from a man aged 50-60 years who received an inactivated influenza vaccine. The CDR3 reads CASSSGGMVTDTQYF. CDR3 sequence (DNA): TGCGCCAGCAGCTCTGGCGGGATGGTGACAGATACGCAGTATTTT. Filled out from reference TRBV5-1 and TRBJ2-3, the complete variable domain reads KAGVTQTPRYLIKTRGQQVTLSCSPISGHRSVSWYQQTPGQGLQFLFEYFSETQRNKGNFPGRFSGRQFSNSRSEMNVSTLELGDSALYLCASSSGGMVTDTQYFGPGTRLTVL.